Below are 32 T cell receptor beta chains sequenced from a single sample in a study of shared clonotypes between healthy human individuals. The repertoire was sequenced with immunoSEQ multiplex PCR; TCRdb's copy has only in-frame clones and lacks some. This table has roughly 1.4 million clones, about 98.5% appearing once. The sequenced sample was naive CD4+ T cells sorted from blood. Subset given: CD45RA+ positively selected. The receptors derive from a man younger than 40 in good health.

V is TRBV6-1 and J is TRBJ2-1; 12 positions match TRBD2. The V and J ends lost 5 bases and 3 bases, in that order; junction bases with no gene match: 2. Germline CDR1 and CDR2: MNHNS and SASEGT. The CDR3 covers 15 residues. CDR3 nucleotides: TGTGCCAGCAGTAAGACTAGCGGGGGCTACAATGAGCAGTTCTTC. Its protein product is CASSKTSGGYNEQFF.

This chain uses TRBV6-1 with TRBJ2-7; D possibly uses TRBD1 or TRBD2 (5 bases each). CDR3 length: 16 residues. V was cut by 2 bases and J by 2 bases, with 16 bases left in between. Per the germline V gene, CDR1 is MNHNS and CDR2 is SASEGT. As DNA, the CDR3 is TGTGCCAGCAGTGAAATTCCAGGGCGAGGGACCTACGAGCAGTACTTC. Amino acids: CASSEIPGRGTYEQYF.

This rearrangement joins TRBV9 to TRBJ2-1; 11 bases match TRBD2. Germline lookup yields CDR1 SGDLS and CDR2 YYNGEE. Trimming cost V 3 bases and J 6 bases; bases outside gene matches: 8. The CDR3 has 16 residues. Written as DNA, the CDR3 is TGTGCCAGCAGCGGATTACTAGCGGGAGTTGGCAATGAGCAGTTCTTC. The encoded protein is CASSGLLAGVGNEQFF.

J is TRBJ2-1 and V is TRBV5-6; D not resolved. Looked up from germline, CDR1 is SGHDT and CDR2 is YYEEEE. CDR3 length: 13 amino acids. V was pared by 0 bases and J by 9 bases, with 10 bases between. This CDR3 reads CASSLANWSEQFF. The CDR3 DNA reads as TGTGCCAGCAGCTTGGCCAACTGGAGTGAGCAGTTCTTC.

The chain carries TRBV20-1 and TRBJ2-1; no definite D call. The CDR3 is 10 residues long. V dropped 3 bases and J dropped 9 bases, with 6 bases sitting between them. Germline CDR1 DFQATT, CDR2 SNEGSKA (reference sequence). The CDR3 DNA follows: TGCAGTGCTAGTTTTGGTGAGCAGTTCTTC. It translates to CSASFGEQFF.

V is TRBV5-1 and J is TRBJ1-1; TRBD1 agrees at 7 bases. The CDR3 is made up of 14 amino acids. The V gene's germline CDR1 is SGHRS and CDR2 YFSETQ. J was trimmed by 1 base and V by 4 bases; bases with no gene match: 4. CDR3 sequence (DNA): TGCGCCAGCAGCAGCTGGACAGGGAACACTGAAGCTTTCTTT. Translating it yields CASSSWTGNTEAFF. The variable domain in full, with the rest retrieved from reference TRBV5-1 and TRBJ1-1, is KAGVTQTPRYLIKTRGQQVTLSCSPISGHRSVSWYQQTPGQGLQFLFEYFSETQRNKGNFPGRFSGRQFSNSRSEMNVSTLELGDSALYLCASSSWTGNTEAFFGQGTRLTVV.

V usage is TRBV5-1 and J usage is TRBJ2-6; 10 bases agree with TRBD1. Trimming at V came to 3 bases and at J to 4 bases, leaving 4 bases not matched to a gene. The germline gives CDR1 SGHRS, CDR2 YFSETQ. The CDR3 spans 16 residues. DNA for the CDR3: TGCGCCAGCAGCTGGGACAGGGGCACCGGGGCCAACGTCCTGACTTTC. As protein: CASSWDRGTGANVLTF.

Comment on this clone: Other DNA sequences in this sample translate to the same CDR3. The CDR3 reads CASSQGREQYF. In DNA form, the CDR3 reads TGTGCCAGCAGTCAGGGTAGGGAGCAGTACTTC. The J gene is TRBJ2-7, the V gene TRBV6-5, with TRBD1 as a possible D gene (5 bases). The V end lost 5 bases, the J end lost 7 bases, and 9 bases lay between the germline ends. The CDR3 contains 11 residues. CDR1 is MNHEY and CDR2 is SVGAGI in the germline V gene.

V gene TRBV5-1 combines with J gene TRBJ2-3, with 9 positions matching TRBD2. There are 16 residues in the CDR3. From germline, CDR1 is SGHRS and CDR2 YFSETQ. Unmatched junction bases numbered 6, after V lost 2 bases and J lost 2 bases. The CDR3 sequence is CASSFRLAELTDTQYF. The CDR3 DNA follows: TGCGCCAGCAGCTTCCGACTAGCGGAACTCACAGATACGCAGTATTTT.

This CDR3 is CASTPSVRTGELFF. The CDR3 DNA sequence: TGTGCCAGCACCCCCTCTGTGCGCACCGGGGAGCTGTTTTTT. The gene calls are TRBV27 and TRBJ2-2; D gene uncertain. CDR3 length: 14 residues. V was cut by 7 bases and J by 4 bases, with 13 bases left in between. The germline CDR1 and CDR2 sequences are MNHEY and SMNVEV (reference sequence).

The chain joins TRBV6-6 to TRBJ2-7; TRBD1 matches at 8 bases. With 2 bases clipped from V and 2 bases from J, the junction kept 5 bases outside the gene matches. CDR3 size: 15 residues. The V gene's germline CDR1 is MNHNY and CDR2 SVGAGI (reference sequence). In DNA form, the CDR3 reads TGTGCCAGCAGTTACCTGGGGACAGGAGCCTACGAGCAGTACTTC. Translating gives CASSYLGTGAYEQYF.

CDR3 amino acids: CASSGLASGYEQYF. The CDR3 region has the DNA TGTGCCAGCAGTGGCTTGGCTAGCGGATACGAGCAGTACTTC. The rearrangement links TRBV2 to TRBJ2-7, with 7 bases that match TRBD2. Trimming took 4 bases from V and 4 from J; bases not matched to a gene: 7. The CDR3 spans 14 residues. The V gene's germline CDR1 is SNHLY and CDR2 FYNNEI.

The V and J genes are TRBV2 and TRBJ2-7, with 7 bases aligning to TRBD2. V dropped 4 bases and J dropped 3; count of bases not matched to a gene: 3. CDR3 length equals 13 residues. The germline CDR1 and CDR2 sequences are SNHLY and FYNNEI. The CDR3 DNA follows: TGTGCCAGCAGTGGACGGGACTACTACGAGCAGTACTTC. Its protein is CASSGRDYYEQYF.

In its sample, this clone was seen once. The J gene is TRBJ2-7, the V gene TRBV19; 8 positions match TRBD1. After removal of 5 bases from V and 3 bases from J, the junction contained 6 bases not matched to a gene. The CDR3 length is 14 residues. The V gene's germline CDR1 is LNHDA and CDR2 SQIVND (reference sequence). CDR3 sequence: CASSGDRGYYEQYF. The CDR3 coding sequence is TGTGCCAGTAGTGGTGACAGGGGCTACTACGAGCAGTACTTC.

The chain has TRBV11-3 and TRBJ2-1, with no clear D. CDR3 length: 15 amino acids. Per germline, CDR1 SGHNT and CDR2 YENEEA. Trimming took off 4 bases at V and 5 bases at J, with 15 bases between the two ends. Here the CDR3 DNA reads TGTGCCAGCAGCTCTCCCTACTCTATAGACAATGAGCAGTTCTTC. It encodes CASSSPYSIDNEQFF.

The chain uses TRBV10-2 and TRBJ2-7, with TRBD1 matching over 7 bases. V lost 2 bases to trimming and J lost 3 bases; unmatched junction nucleotides: 10. Germline V CDR1 and CDR2: WSHSY, SAAADI. The CDR3 runs 16 residues. The CDR3 spells CASSEKGGRARYEQYF. The DNA of the CDR3 is TGCGCCAGCAGTGAGAAAGGGGGCAGGGCTCGCTACGAGCAGTACTTC.

J is TRBJ2-1 and V is TRBV29-1, with no clear D. Germline-derived CDR1 and CDR2 are SQVTM and ANQGSEA. The ends were cut back, 0 bases at V and 1 base at J, with 10 bases in the middle. The CDR3 length is 15 residues. In DNA, the CDR3 is TGCAGCGTTGAAGATCGTGGGCTGTCCTACAATGAGCAGTTCTTC. It encodes CSVEDRGLSYNEQFF.

The rearrangement uses TRBV5-1 and TRBJ2-7; D is undetermined. The germline V gene has CDR1 SGHRS and CDR2 YFSETQ. The CDR3 is made up of 14 amino acids. Deletions cut 1 base from V and 6 bases from J, with 14 bases between. CDR3 protein: CASSLFSDLPEQYF. The CDR3 DNA follows: TGCGCCAGCAGCTTGTTTTCTGACCTCCCCGAGCAGTACTTC.

The chain combines TRBV11-2 with TRBJ2-3, with D possibly being TRBD2 (6 bases). CDR3 length equals 14 residues. Trimming left V 3 bases short and J 3 bases short, with 10 bases between. Germline-derived CDR1 and CDR2 are SGHAT and FQNNGV. The CDR3 loop reads CASSFFGRTDTQYF. The CDR3 DNA reads TGTGCCAGCAGCTTCTTTGGGAGGACAGATACGCAGTATTTT.

V usage is TRBV9 and J usage is TRBJ2-3; 9 bases match TRBD1. The V gene's germline CDR1 is SGDLS and CDR2 YYNGEE. The V segment lost 2 bases and the J segment 6 bases; nucleotides outside the gene matches: 7. CDR3 length equals 15 residues. CDR3 protein: CASSVLQGAIDTQYF. CDR3 nucleotides: TGTGCCAGCAGCGTCCTACAGGGGGCAATTGATACGCAGTATTTT.

This clone appeared a single time. The chain joins TRBV5-1 to TRBJ2-7; either TRBD1 or TRBD2 may supply D (5 bases each). The CDR3 length is 16 residues. The germline gives CDR1 SGHRS, CDR2 YFSETQ. V lost 3 bases and J lost 1, with 17 bases in between. This CDR3 reads CASSSPLTGPSYEQYF. The CDR3 nucleotides are TGCGCCAGCAGCTCTCCCCTGACGGGGCCGTCCTACGAGCAGTACTTC.

This clone is a singleton in its sample. This chain uses TRBV2 with TRBJ2-7; the match to TRBD2 covers 10 bases. The CDR3 loop spans 16 amino acids. The junction had 13 bases not matched to a gene; V was cut back by 9 bases and J by 2 bases. Germline V gene data show CDR1 as SNHLY and CDR2 as FYNNEI. The CDR3 here is CASLGGSGLAAYEQYF. Here the CDR3 DNA reads TGTGCCAGTCTTGGTGGTAGCGGACTAGCGGCCTACGAGCAGTACTTC.

The rearrangement links TRBV9 to TRBJ2-1; the D gene is possibly TRBD2 (5 bases). Trimming cost V 4 bases and J 0 bases, with 20 bases left between them. The CDR3 covers 18 residues. Per germline, CDR1 SGDLS and CDR2 YYNGEE. CDR3 sequence reads: CASSPSGTLAASYNEQFF. CDR3 coding DNA: TGTGCCAGCAGCCCATCCGGCACCCTAGCAGCCTCCTACAATGAGCAGTTCTTC.

The rearrangement joins TRBV6-5 to TRBJ2-5; TRBD2 is a possible D gene (5 bases). CDR1 is MNHEY, CDR2 SVGAGI, per germline. V was trimmed by 6 bases and J by 5 bases, leaving 13 bases between them. The length of the CDR3 is 13 residues. CDR3 sequence (DNA): TGTGCCAGCAGACCCGGGAAAGTGGAGACCCAGTACTTC. This sequence encodes CASRPGKVETQYF.

The genes are TRBV18 and TRBJ1-2; unclear D gene. Germline V gene sequence: CDR1 KGHSH, CDR2 LQKENI. Deletions cut 6 bases from V and 8 bases from J, with 22 bases between. This CDR3 has 15 amino acids. Here the CDR3 reads CASSPREGGGYGYTF. In nucleotides, the CDR3 is TGTGCCAGCTCTCCCCGGGAGGGAGGCGGCTACGGCTACACCTTC.

This rearrangement joins TRBV6-6 to TRBJ1-2; 7 nucleotides agree with TRBD1. Germline V gene lookup returns CDR1 MNHNY and CDR2 SVGAGI (reference sequence). V was pared by 6 bases and J by 2 bases, with 6 bases of the junction left unmatched. This CDR3 region has 14 residues. CDR3 residues: CASRIPGQNYGYTF. The CDR3 nucleotides are TGTGCCAGCAGAATTCCGGGACAGAACTATGGCTACACCTTC.

Regarding this clone: At the DNA level, this CDR3 is encoded by other sequences in the same sample as well. The rearrangement joins TRBV7-2 to TRBJ2-3; D remains unclear. The CDR3 covers 13 residues. Germline lookup yields CDR1 SGHTA and CDR2 FQGNSA. Trimming shortened V by 1 base and J by 1 base, and 3 bases separated the two germline ends. CDR3 loop: CASSLGRTDTQYF. In DNA, the CDR3 is TGTGCCAGCAGCTTAGGTCGCACAGATACGCAGTATTTT.

The V and J genes are TRBV20-1 and TRBJ2-1, with D possibly being TRBD2 (6 bases). The V gene lost 6 bases and the J gene lost 7 bases, with 10 bases spanning the gap. Germline values: CDR1 DFQATT, CDR2 SNEGSKA (reference sequence). CDR3 length equals 11 residues. The CDR3 protein is CSARTINEQFF. CDR3 nucleotide sequence: TGCAGTGCAAGGACTATTAATGAGCAGTTCTTC.

The J gene is TRBJ1-2, the V gene TRBV29-1; 7 bases agree with TRBD1. The CDR3 covers 13 residues. Per the germline V gene, CDR1 is SQVTM and CDR2 is ANQGSEA. With V trimmed by 6 bases and J by 5 bases, 9 bases remained unmatched. The chain's CDR3 is CSVGDSKLYGYTF. CDR3 in DNA: TGCAGCGTGGGGGACAGTAAACTTTATGGCTACACCTTC.

This sequence joins TRBV5-4 and TRBJ2-3; D is possibly TRBD2 (6 bases). The CDR3 length is 14 residues. The ends were cut back, 9 bases at V and 0 bases at J, with 14 bases in the middle. Looked up from germline, CDR1 is SGHNT and CDR2 is YYREEE (reference sequence). CDR3 loop: CATQAGTSTDTQYF. CDR3 bases: TGTGCCACCCAAGCGGGTACAAGCACAGATACGCAGTATTTT.

This rearrangement joins TRBV7-9 to TRBJ2-3; no clear D gene. V lost 1 base and J 4 bases, leaving 12 bases between the germline ends. From germline, CDR1 is SEHNR and CDR2 FQNEAQ (reference sequence). The CDR3 consists of 15 residues. CDR3 residues: CASSLETGWADTQYF. DNA of the CDR3: TGTGCCAGCAGCTTAGAGACGGGCTGGGCAGATACGCAGTATTTT. The whole variable domain, filled in from reference TRBV7-9 and TRBJ2-3, reads DTGVSQNPRHKITKRGQNVTFRCDPISEHNRLYWYRQTLGQGPEFLTYFQNEAQLEKSRLLSDRFSAERPKGSFSTLEIQRTEQGDSAMYLCASSLETGWADTQYFGPGTRLTVL.

As to this clone: In the same sample, other DNA sequences code for this CDR3. The chain recombines TRBV5-1 with TRBJ2-7; 7 nucleotides line up with TRBD2. Trimming took 0 bases from V and 3 from J; bases not matched to a gene: 3. The CDR3 is 14 residues long. Germline lookup yields CDR1 SGHRS and CDR2 YFSETQ. CDR3 protein: CASSLGRGGYEQYF. CDR3 coding DNA: TGCGCCAGCAGCTTGGGCCGCGGGGGCTACGAGCAGTACTTC.